Listed below are T cell receptor beta chains from one sample, sequenced in a study of CXCR3-negative and CXCR3-positive naive CD8 T cells. With the 5' RACE reads reprocessed, TCRdb shows one record per CDR3 protein and no DNA. The sample has 75,000 or so distinct CDR3 sequences; the top ten hold around 1.6%. The sequenced material came from naive CXCR3- CD8+ T cells from blood. These receptors were obtained from a human donor in good health. Some clones in this sample may be carry-over from other donors' samples. CDR3s include the opening cysteine and the closing phenylalanine or tryptophan. The order of the fields is clone size, V gene, J gene, CDR3 protein. Only part of the rows carry a size: once, few, many, or a class if the clone is expanded.

>-|TRBV7-9|TRBJ2-3
CASSLWDRGGDTQYF
>-|TRBV12-3/TRBV12-4|TRBJ2-1
CASTGQNYNEQFF
>-|TRBV29-1|TRBJ2-4
CSVEATGTGNIQYF
>-|TRBV30|TRBJ1-5
CAWSETGDSNQPQHF
>-|TRBV7-9|TRBJ2-2
CASSLVGGRSGELFF
>-|TRBV4-1|TRBJ2-7
CASSQVPRTGVEQYF
>-|TRBV24-1|TRBJ2-3
CATASVSRDRFTDTQYF
>-|TRBV20-1|TRBJ1-5
CSAGSRLGNQPQHF
>-|TRBV7-9|TRBJ2-7
CASSPPGQPKDEQYF
>-|TRBV20-1|TRBJ2-1
CSASAQGGFAYNEQFF
>-|TRBV12-3/TRBV12-4|TRBJ2-5
CASSLSLDETQYF
>-|TRBV28|TRBJ2-2
CAGAGQGFTGELFF
>-|TRBV4-2|TRBJ2-1
CASSPSLGGRFYNEQFF
>-|TRBV12-3/TRBV12-4|TRBJ1-2
CASISSDDRRYGYTF
>-|TRBV23-1|TRBJ2-7
CASSQTPGFSHGSYEQYF
>-|TRBV7-8|TRBJ1-1
CASSLLEDMNTEAFF
>-|TRBV3-1|TRBJ2-1
CASSQASGRGEQFF
>-|TRBV7-6|TRBJ2-7
CASSPRTDLETEQYF
>-|TRBV29-1|TRBJ1-1
CSVEKTGETEAFF
>-|TRBV5-1|TRBJ2-7
CASSATAAQSSYEQYF
>-|TRBV7-6|TRBJ2-1
CASSPLSVSSYNEQFF
>-|TRBV20-1|TRBJ2-1
CSARRAVNLEQFF
>-|TRBV20-1|TRBJ2-5
CSARDRDLGETQYF
>-|TRBV7-9|TRBJ2-2
CASLAWGVGNTGELFF
>medium-sized|TRBV12-3/TRBV12-4|TRBJ2-7
CASSSPYEQYF
>-|TRBV7-9|TRBJ1-1
CASSPHGTVGETEAFF
>-|TRBV4-3|TRBJ1-2
CASSQDLGGYGYTF
>-|TRBV25-1|TRBJ2-7
CASSDRDRGFYEQYF
>-|TRBV23-1|TRBJ2-1
CASSKTGGDYNEQFF
>-|TRBV29-1|TRBJ2-1
CSVEDRSGVIEQFF
>-|TRBV6-4|TRBJ2-3
CASSAGADTQYF
>-|TRBV11-1|TRBJ2-7
CASSHLAGGPYEQYF
>-|TRBV14|TRBJ2-5
CASSLKRVLAAQETQYF
>-|TRBV7-9|TRBJ2-3
CASSERKGAADTQYF
>-|TRBV29-1|TRBJ2-7
CSVFGPDGRRYEQYF
>-|TRBV15|TRBJ2-7
CATSRDFSGTSSYEQYF
>-|TRBV4-3|TRBJ2-3
CASSQDRGDADTQYF
>-|TRBV7-9|TRBJ2-5
CASSRGFDETQYF
>-|TRBV7-2|TRBJ1-1
CASSLSRGMNTEAFF
>-|TRBV7-2|TRBJ2-2
CASSLILSYTGELFF
>-|TRBV29-1|TRBJ2-7
CSARTHRDEQYF
>-|TRBV4-3|TRBJ2-5
CASSLDTTQGAGETQYF
>-|TRBV5-6|TRBJ1-1
CASSYHYANTEAFF
>-|TRBV6-5|TRBJ2-7
CASSYSSSTGTGALEQYF
>-|TRBV6-6|TRBJ2-1
CAIGDRWDNEQFF